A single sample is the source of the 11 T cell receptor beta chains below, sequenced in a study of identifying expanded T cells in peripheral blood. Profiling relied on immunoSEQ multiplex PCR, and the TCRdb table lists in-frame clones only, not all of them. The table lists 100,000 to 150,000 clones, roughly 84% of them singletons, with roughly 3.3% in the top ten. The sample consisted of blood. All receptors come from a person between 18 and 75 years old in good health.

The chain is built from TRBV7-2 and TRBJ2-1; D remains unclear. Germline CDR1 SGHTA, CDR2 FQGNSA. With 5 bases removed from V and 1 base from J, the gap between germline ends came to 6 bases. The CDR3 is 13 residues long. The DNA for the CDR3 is TGTGCCAGCAGCCGAACGTCCTACAATGAGCAGTTCTTC. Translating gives CASSRTSYNEQFF.

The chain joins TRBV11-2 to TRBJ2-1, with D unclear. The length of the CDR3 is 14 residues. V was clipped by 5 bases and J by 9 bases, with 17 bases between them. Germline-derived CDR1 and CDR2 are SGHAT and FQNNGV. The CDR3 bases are TGTGCCAGCAGCCTTACACATCTATCCGGTGAGCAGTTCTTC. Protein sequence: CASSLTHLSGEQFF. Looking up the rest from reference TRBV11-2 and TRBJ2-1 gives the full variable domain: EAGVAQSPRYKIIEKRQSVAFWCNPISGHATLYWYQQILGQGPKLLIQFQNNGVVDDSQLPKDRFSAERLKGVDSTLKIQPAKLEDSAVYLCASSLTHLSGEQFFGPGTRLTVL.

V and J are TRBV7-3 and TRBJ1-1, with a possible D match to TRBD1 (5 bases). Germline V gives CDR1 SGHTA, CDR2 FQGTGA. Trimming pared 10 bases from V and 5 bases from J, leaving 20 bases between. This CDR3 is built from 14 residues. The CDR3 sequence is CATSTSYRGTEAFF. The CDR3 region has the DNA TGTGCCACCTCAACTTCTTACCGGGGGACTGAAGCTTTCTTT. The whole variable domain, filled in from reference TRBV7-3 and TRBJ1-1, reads GAGVSQTPSNKVTEKGKYVELRCDPISGHTALYWYRQSLGQGPEFLIYFQGTGAADDSGLPNDRFFAVRPEGSVSTLKIQRTERGDSAVYLCATSTSYRGTEAFFGQGTRLTVV.

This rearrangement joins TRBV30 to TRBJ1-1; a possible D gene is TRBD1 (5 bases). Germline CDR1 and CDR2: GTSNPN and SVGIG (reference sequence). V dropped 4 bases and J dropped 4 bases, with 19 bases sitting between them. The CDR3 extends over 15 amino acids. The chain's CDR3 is CAWMVGWEGVTEAFF. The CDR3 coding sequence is TGTGCCTGGATGGTGGGATGGGAAGGGGTCACTGAAGCTTTCTTT.

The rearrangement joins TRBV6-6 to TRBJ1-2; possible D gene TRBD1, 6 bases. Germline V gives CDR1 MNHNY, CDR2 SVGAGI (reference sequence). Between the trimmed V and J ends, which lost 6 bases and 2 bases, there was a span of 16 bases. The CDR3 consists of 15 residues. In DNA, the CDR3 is TGTGCCAGCAGCTCCGGGACAAACCGAAACTATGGCTACACCTTC. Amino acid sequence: CASSSGTNRNYGYTF.

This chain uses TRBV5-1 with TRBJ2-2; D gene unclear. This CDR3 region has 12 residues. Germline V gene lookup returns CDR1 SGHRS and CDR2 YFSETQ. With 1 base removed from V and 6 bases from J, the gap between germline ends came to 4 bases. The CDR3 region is CASSLSAGELFF. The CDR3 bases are TGCGCCAGCAGCTTGTCCGCCGGGGAGCTGTTTTTT.

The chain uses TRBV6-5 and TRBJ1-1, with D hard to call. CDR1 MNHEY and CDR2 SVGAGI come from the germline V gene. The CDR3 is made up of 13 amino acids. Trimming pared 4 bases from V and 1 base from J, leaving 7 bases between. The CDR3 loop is CASSWNGNTEAFF. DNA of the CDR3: TGTGCCAGCAGTTGGAACGGGAACACTGAAGCTTTCTTT.

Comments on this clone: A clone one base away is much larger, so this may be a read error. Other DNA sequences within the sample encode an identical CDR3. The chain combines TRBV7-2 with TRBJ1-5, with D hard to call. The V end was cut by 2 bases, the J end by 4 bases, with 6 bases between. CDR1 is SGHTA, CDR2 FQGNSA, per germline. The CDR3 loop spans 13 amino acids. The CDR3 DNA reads TGTGCCAGCAGCTTACGAGGGAATCAGCCCCAGCATTTT. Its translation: CASSLRGNQPQHF.

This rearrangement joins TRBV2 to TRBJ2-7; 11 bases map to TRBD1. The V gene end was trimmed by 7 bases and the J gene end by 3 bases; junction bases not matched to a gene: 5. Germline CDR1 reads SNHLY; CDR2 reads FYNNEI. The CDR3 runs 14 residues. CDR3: CASTHGTGGYEQYF. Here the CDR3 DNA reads TGTGCCAGCACTCACGGGACAGGGGGCTACGAGCAGTACTTC. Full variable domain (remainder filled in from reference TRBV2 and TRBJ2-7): EPEVTQTPSHQVTQMGQEVILRCVPISNHLYFYWYRQILGQKVEFLVSFYNNEISEKSEIFDDQFSVERPDGSNFTLKIRSTKLEDSAMYFCASTHGTGGYEQYFGPGTRLTVT.

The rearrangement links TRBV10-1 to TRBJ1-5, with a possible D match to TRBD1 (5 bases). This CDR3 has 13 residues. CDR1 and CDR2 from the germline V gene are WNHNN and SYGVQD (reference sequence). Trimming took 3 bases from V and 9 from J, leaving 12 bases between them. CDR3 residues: CASSDGGMRPQHF. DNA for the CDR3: TGCGCCAGCAGTGATGGGGGGATGCGGCCCCAGCATTTT.

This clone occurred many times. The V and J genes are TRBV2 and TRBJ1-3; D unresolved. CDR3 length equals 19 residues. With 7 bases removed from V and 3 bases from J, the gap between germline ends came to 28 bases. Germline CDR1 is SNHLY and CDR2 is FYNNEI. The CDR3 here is CASNVHRTVVGSGGNTIYF. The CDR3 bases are TGTGCCAGCAACGTGCATCGAACGGTGGTGGGCAGCGGTGGAAACACCATATATTTT.